The 8 T cell receptor beta chains below were found in one sample sequenced in a study of shared clonotypes between healthy human individuals. Clones were read by immunoSEQ multiplex PCR, and TCRdb kept only the in-frame ones, dropping some. The sample records 2 million to 2.5 million clones, about 94% being singletons. The sample taken for sequencing was naive CD4+ T cells sorted from blood. Stated subset: CD45RA+ positively selected. The receptors come from a man younger than 30 in good health.

This clone showed up just once. The chain couples TRBV5-8 to TRBJ1-1, with D unresolved. This CDR3 region has 14 residues. Trimming shortened V by 0 bases and J by 6 bases, and 12 bases separated the two germline ends. Looked up from germline, CDR1 is SGHTS and CDR2 is YDEGEE. This CDR3 is CASSLVVVKAEAFF. The CDR3 DNA is TGTGCCAGCAGCTTGGTGGTGGTGAAGGCTGAAGCTTTCTTT.

The gene calls are TRBV10-1 and TRBJ2-1; the D call may be TRBD1 or TRBD2 (6 bases each). V was cut by 8 bases and J by 7 bases, with 12 bases left in between. The CDR3 has 12 amino acids. Germline V CDR1 and CDR2: WNHNN, SYGVQD (reference sequence). The CDR3: CASGWGANEQFF. CDR3 nucleotides: TGCGCCAGCGGATGGGGGGCGAATGAGCAGTTCTTC.

This clone occurred once. The chain's CDR3 is CASSPTVQETQYF. As DNA, the CDR3 is TGTGCCAGCAGTCCGACAGTTCAAGAGACCCAGTACTTC. The chain has TRBV5-4 and TRBJ2-5; perhaps TRBD1 as D (5 bases). This CDR3 spans 13 amino acids. V lost 5 bases, J lost 2 bases, and 10 bases lay in between. Germline assignment: CDR1 SGHNT and CDR2 YYREEE (reference sequence).

V usage is TRBV6-5 and J usage is TRBJ2-5, with D tentatively TRBD1 (6 bases). Trimming pared 2 bases from V and 2 bases from J, leaving 9 bases between. Looked up from germline, CDR1 is MNHEY and CDR2 is SVGAGI. CDR3 length equals 14 residues. The CDR3, as DNA: TGTGCCAGCAGTTACAGGACAGTTCAAGAGACCCAGTACTTC. It encodes CASSYRTVQETQYF.

The V call is TRBV5-1, the J call TRBJ2-5; 10 bases match TRBD2. Germline V lookup: CDR1 SGHRS, CDR2 YFSETQ. The J segment lost 3 bases and the V segment lost 4 bases, leaving 9 bases of the junction unmatched. The CDR3 is 16 residues long. The CDR3 loop reads CASSPWERGGKETQYF. The CDR3 coding sequence is TGCGCCAGCAGCCCCTGGGAGCGGGGGGGCAAAGAGACCCAGTACTTC.

This clone was detected only once. The chain is built from TRBV19 and TRBJ1-5, with D perhaps TRBD1 (5 bases). This CDR3 spans 16 amino acids. Germline CDR1 LNHDA, CDR2 SQIVND (reference sequence). The V end was cut by 7 bases, the J end by 2 bases, with 18 bases between. This CDR3 reads CASMAPKGGGNQPQHF. The CDR3 DNA reads as TGTGCCAGTATGGCGCCGAAGGGAGGGGGCAATCAGCCCCAGCATTTT.

CDR3 nucleotide sequence: TGTGCCAGCAGTGAAAAGACGGGCACCGGGTATGGCTACACCTTC. Residues: CASSEKTGTGYGYTF. The chain employs TRBV2 and TRBJ1-2; unclear D gene. This CDR3 is built from 15 residues. Germline CDR1 and CDR2: SNHLY and FYNNEI. V was trimmed by 2 bases and J by 5 bases, leaving 15 bases between them.

Concerning this clone: Its ends do not fully match the called genes, so a read error is possible. The same CDR3 also results from other DNA sequences found in this sample. V usage is TRBV11-2 and J usage is TRBJ2-7; the D gene is possibly TRBD1 (5 bases). The CDR3 runs 15 residues. Germline lookup yields CDR1 SGHAT and CDR2 FQNNGV. The CDR3 here is CASSLGWQGSYEQYF. In DNA form, the CDR3 reads TGTGCAAGCAGCTTAGGTTGGCAGGGCTCCTACGAGCAGTACTTC.